Here is one TCR beta chain with its context. Its antigen remains undetermined. Nothing much larger sits one base from this clone, and base qualities are not available. To analyze paired alpha-beta TCRs of CD8+ T cells, the study used an expanded emulsion RT-PCR method with primers covering all TCR V genes. Before emulsion RT-PCR, CD8+ T cells were isolated using a CD8 positive selection kit and then incubated overnight in 8 to 10 IU/mL IL-2. These data belong to a study of T cell repertoires in breast cancer (dated by TCRdb to 2015 to 2016). General notes on the study: Tumors, lymph nodes and peripheral blood lymphocytes from breast cancer patients, as well as peripheral blood from healthy control donors, were profiled. Because breast cancer has a low mutational burden and common mutations are rare, the study reasoned that TCRs shared between breast cancer patients would target shared antigens. On average, sequencing produced about 470,000 sequences per sample, which came to 9 to 10 reads per input cell. Tumors and tumor-involved lymph nodes were minced, digested with Liberase and DNase, and then passed through 70-um and 40-um filters. Tumor-free lymph nodes were processed without enzymatic digestion, and Ficoll was used to separate blood samples. Most of the roughly 21 patient tumors analyzed for shared TCRs were ER+/PR+. Controls included nine healthy donors of an age range similar to the patients. Paper-wide results and their limitations: Shared TCRs were encoded by various nucleotide sequences, which suggests selection and expansion based on antigen. About fourfold more TCRs were shared with matched tumor repertoires by tumor-involved sentinel lymph nodes than by tumor-free nodes (around 7.7% versus 2%). Genuine antitumor clones may have been missed because singleton TCRs were discarded and only part of each tumor was sampled. Emulsion RT-PCR was considered qualitative rather than quantitative, because transcript abundance and primer differences skewed the recovery of clones. Possible tumor specificity was suggested for approximately 17 TCR pairs that were shared across seven or more patient tumors yet rarely found in control blood.

To prepare the library, emulsion pairing was applied. Unpaired genes were suppressed by a second nested PCR with blocking oligos, after which a third nested PCR added Illumina adaptors and barcodes. Each emulsion RT-PCR master mix held about 4,500-250,000 T cells and included C-region, Stepout and V-region primers. The Micellula Emulsion and Purification Kit was used to generate emulsions, and Qiagen OneStep RT-PCR reagents were used for RT-PCR. Pooled libraries were sequenced with paired-end 2 x 250 reads on an Illumina MiSeq. Per the authors' processing: In Galaxy, read pairs were joined and then clipped at the engineered overlap into separate alpha and beta files, and any unclipped reads were discarded. To assign alpha-beta pairs, the researchers used CompleteTCR, a MiTCR-based pipeline that relies on an R script to link chains sharing read cluster identifiers. TCR sequences observed only once, about 1-3.2%, were removed as potential sequencing errors. TCRdb itself trimmed the public reads at Q25 with fastp, ran MiXCR and retained productive beta chains. Records with the same CDR3 protein are collapsed into one entry carrying the most frequent genes and DNA. TCRdb's processing, not the authors', yielded these V and J calls. The sample table shows roughly 40,000 distinct CDR3 sequences, and about 41% are seen once. The ten largest clones take up 60% to 75% of the sample.

Sequenced sample: CD8+ T cells. The receptor's source is a pool of human donors with breast cancer or a healthy control (not recorded which).

The DNA reads TGTGCCAGCAGCTTAGGGACTAGCTCCTACAATGAGCAGTTCTTC. Translated, this is CASSLGTSSYNEQFF. This chain is built from TRBV7-2 and TRBJ2-1; the junction holds 7 bases that match TRBD2. Via the germline V gene, CDR1 is SGHTA and CDR2 FQGNSA. Inclusive of the bounding cysteine and phenylalanine, the CDR3 is 15 residues long. Kept here is only the CDR3 DNA, which spans 45 bases and is read in frame from base 1. V lost 1 base and J lost 0 bases, and the count of bases not matched to a germline gene is 0.